One and the same sample provided the 8 T cell receptor beta chains below, sequenced in a study of blood T cell repertoires in COVID-19 (dated by TCRdb to between 2020 and 2021). Library preparation was by the immunoSEQ multiplex PCR assay. Here the immuneACCESS table is served through TCRdb, limited to in-frame sequences with V and J called. Missing clones are a known gap in these copies; in checked studies unresolved V genes cover under half, and the rest lacks a known reason. For this sample there are about 280,000 clones; around 85% appear just once. The ten biggest clones cover 5.1% of the sample. Input material: peripheral blood. These receptor sequences come from a man aged 50-60 years with active or convalescent COVID-19.

The V gene is TRBV9, the J gene TRBJ1-1, with D hard to call. CDR1 and CDR2 (germline): SGDLS, YYNGEE. The CDR3 contains 12 residues. Deletions cut 4 bases from V and 4 bases from J, with 8 bases between. Written as DNA, the CDR3 is TGTGCCAGCAGCACTTCGGGCACTGAAGCTTTCTTT. Translating gives CASSTSGTEAFF.

The chain couples TRBV5-1 to TRBJ1-2; TRBD1 is a possible D gene (5 bases). Germline CDR1 reads SGHRS; CDR2 reads YFSETQ. Trimming cost V 2 bases and J 10 bases, with 15 bases left between them. This CDR3 is 13 amino acids long. CDR3 protein: CASSLAPGQYYTF. CDR3 nucleotide sequence: TGCGCCAGCAGCTTAGCCCCAGGGCAGTACTACACCTTC.

This chain uses TRBV7-3 with TRBJ2-1, with 8 bases identical to TRBD2. The V gene end was trimmed by 5 bases and the J gene end by 0 bases; junction bases not matched to a gene: 6. This CDR3 has 16 residues. Germline values: CDR1 SGHTA, CDR2 FQGTGA. For the CDR3, the DNA is TGTGCCAGCAGCCCAAATAGCGGGGTCTCCTACAATGAGCAGTTCTTC. Protein product: CASSPNSGVSYNEQFF.

This clone has a single count. The CDR3 reads CAAYGQEGTEAFF. The DNA for the CDR3 is TGTGCCGCCTACGGACAGGAGGGCACTGAAGCTTTCTTT. This chain links TRBV10-3 with TRBJ1-1; 7 bases agree with TRBD1. Losses at the gene ends were 11 bases for V and 4 bases for J; bases not matched to a gene: 10. The CDR3 spans 13 residues. Germline loops: CDR1 ENHRY, CDR2 SYGVKD.

The chain links TRBV5-6 to TRBJ2-1; possibly TRBD2 for D (6 bases). V dropped 0 bases and J dropped 6 bases, with 19 bases sitting between them. The CDR3 is 17 amino acids. CDR1 is SGHDT, CDR2 YYEEEE, per germline. The CDR3 sequence: CASSLGAGTPLGNEQFF. CDR3 DNA: TGTGCCAGCAGCTTGGGAGCTGGGACTCCCCTCGGCAATGAGCAGTTCTTC.

The rearrangement joins TRBV27 to TRBJ2-1; 9 nucleotides agree with TRBD2. Germline loops: CDR1 MNHEY, CDR2 SMNVEV (reference sequence). With 2 bases clipped from V and 10 bases from J, the junction kept 6 bases outside the gene matches. This CDR3 is 14 amino acids long. This chain's CDR3 is CASSLIAGVLEQFF. Written as DNA, the CDR3 is TGTGCCAGCAGTTTAATAGCGGGAGTTTTGGAGCAGTTCTTC.

This clone was observed a single time. The rearrangement joins TRBV5-1 to TRBJ1-2; no definite D call. With 4 bases removed from V and 0 bases from J, the gap between germline ends came to 13 bases. This CDR3 contains 15 residues. Germline V gene data show CDR1 as SGHRS and CDR2 as YFSETQ. The CDR3 reads CASSRAWSSNYGYTF. The CDR3 DNA sequence: TGCGCCAGCAGCCGCGCCTGGTCCTCTAACTATGGCTACACCTTC.

V is TRBV5-5 and J is TRBJ2-7; D is perhaps TRBD2 (5 bases). There are 14 residues in the CDR3. V was clipped by 0 bases and J by 4 bases, with 11 bases between them. Germline V gene sequence: CDR1 SGHKS, CDR2 YYEKEE (reference sequence). CDR3 protein: CASSLAAGSYEQYF. Here the CDR3 DNA reads TGTGCCAGCAGCTTGGCGGCGGGCTCATACGAGCAGTACTTC.